Detailed here is one TCR beta chain. This receptor's antigen is unknown. One base away there is no much larger clone; base qualities are not given. Reading from cysteine to phenylalanine, the CDR3 counts 18 amino acids. The retained sequence is limited to the CDR3, 54 bases, with the frame set at the first base. V sheds 1 base and J sheds 0 bases, leaving 19 bases between their ends. The germline V gene supplies CDR1 MDHEN and CDR2 SYDVKM. The data stem from a study of identical twins listed by TCRdb under 2016. In terms of the full investigation: To test whether fetal clonotypes persist, the study used deep sequencing on TCR alpha and beta repertoires from monozygotic twins, unrelated adults of various ages, and cord blood. To rule out contamination, replicate twin experiments were performed at different times with different library preparation protocols.

Only healthy Caucasian donors were included. Receptor amplification or capture employed 5' RACE. The data were produced on an Illumina HiSeq 2000. Template switching introduced a universal primer binding site; the final cDNA contained a unique molecular identifier, enabling accurate counting of TCR cDNA molecules. Specific primers in the conserved constant-segment region were used to synthesize first-strand cDNA for the TCR alpha and beta chains. To control for contamination, every cDNA library was double barcoded, receiving both a SMART-Mk sample barcode and Illumina barcodes. Two successive PCR steps introduced TruSeq adapter sequences along with Illumina sample barcodes. TCR alpha and beta cDNA libraries were sequenced on the Illumina HiSeq platform with custom primers. The authors' pipeline ran thus. MiGEC was used to process raw reads and extract unique molecular identifiers, and MiXCR was used to find CDR3 positions. For each individual, recombination models were inferred using an EM algorithm with the repgenHMM and IGoR tools. Shared clonotypes were analyzed with the tcR package in R, and sharing was normalized by the product of cloneset sizes. To study raw recombination without the effects of thymic and clonal selection, out-of-frame nonproductive sequences were analyzed. The public reads were quality trimmed at Q25 with fastp and then assembled into clones with MiXCR by TCRdb, keeping productive beta chains. Every CDR3 protein is listed once, alongside the most common genes and DNA of its rows. The V and J calls shown here were made by TCRdb, not taken from the authors' results. Present in this sample are 1.5 million to 2 million distinct CDR3 sequences, about 32% of which were seen just once. The ten top clones hold around 0.25% of the sample.

Results and caveats for the whole study, not just this receptor: In monozygotic twins, recombination models systematically underestimated out-of-frame TCR alpha sharing, but the models matched the sharing seen between unrelated individuals. A weaker excess of twin sharing was found in beta out-of-frame sequences because the signal-to-noise ratio was lowered by fewer shared sequences. Conclusions relied on cross-sectional statistical analysis, since the same donors could not be followed over many years. Zero-insertion analyses could be partly confounded by invariant T cells such as MAIT and iNKT, although diverse VJ usage argued against such confounding for most clonotypes. Compared with coincidental sharing between unrelated individuals, out-of-frame TCR alpha sequences shared between twins showed an excess of sequences with low generation probability. Abundant cord blood beta clonotypes carried fewer insertions; young adult naive repertoires showed a weaker similar trend, while memory repertoires showed none.

The sequencing sample was made of cord blood. This chain is built from TRBV28 and TRBJ2-7; 6 matching bases give a weak D call of TRBD1. This sequence originates from a newborn girl in good health. The DNA reads as follows: TGTGCCAGCAGTTTATTTGGAGTTCGGGACACCAACTCCTACGAGCAGTACTTC. Its protein product is CASSLFGVRDTNSYEQYF.